This T cell receptor (beta chain) was found in a study of cytomegalovirus exposure and HLA in healthy donors. 13 Jbeta primers and 60 Vbeta primers were used for the PCR. In the original workflow: Later, an analysis found about 77 million unique TCR beta chains, and 8.5 million to 12 million of these were shared. Method: immunoSEQ multiplex PCR; TCRdb's copy keeps in-frame clones and lacks some. For V, J and clone size, that table is used; D and trimming come from the DNA. The sample data list 45,000 or so clones. The germline gives CDR1 GTSNPN, CDR2 SVGIG (reference sequence). The V gene end was trimmed by 5 bases and the J gene end by 2 bases; junction bases not matched to a gene: 3. The CDR3 has 13 residues.

Sample: PBMCs. The chain recombines TRBV30 with TRBJ1-3; TRBD1 agrees at 7 bases. The origin of this receptor is a male donor in good health and CMV-seronegative. The DNA of the CDR3 is TGTGCCTGGCAAACAGGGGCTGGAAACACCATATATTTT. Its protein product is CAWQTGAGNTIYF.